This T cell receptor beta chain originates from a study of blood T cells in healthy people across ages. Overall study findings and caveats: The diversity estimates, figures obtained from one million T cells, were considered underestimates.

For this clonotype: Its antigen is as yet unknown.

The authors drew ten milliliters of peripheral blood from each donor. Germline loops: CDR1 SQVTM, CDR2 ANQGSEA. This CDR3 spans 15 amino acids. V lost 5 bases and J lost 8, with 21 bases in between. Combining a sample-barcoded 5' primer with a J-beta primer mix, a second PCR ran for roughly 7 to 12 cycles. MiXCR was run by TCRdb on the 5' RACE reads, yielding one entry per CDR3 protein. The sample records about 720,000 distinct CDR3 sequences, about a fifth being singletons. The rearrangement uses TRBV29-1 and TRBJ1-4; maybe TRBD1 (5 bases). The TCR was taken from a man aged 65 to 85 in good health. The specimen was blood. Here the CDR3 DNA reads TGCAGCGTTCTCAAGGGAGGGGTTTCGGGGGAAAAACTGTTTTTT. Its protein is CSVLKGGVSGEKLFF.